These 21 T cell receptor beta chains share one sample of origin, sequenced in a study of T cell responses to AZD1222 COVID-19 vaccine. Sequencing used immunoSEQ multiplex PCR; TCRdb keeps in-frame clones, though not all of them. Among 200,000 or so clones listed, around 87% were seen once. The sequenced sample was peripheral blood, obtained on day 0 of MenACWY control vaccination. The receptors shown here come from an adult in good health.

CDR3 residues: CASSSSYEQYF. CDR3 bases: TGTGCCAGCAGTTCCTCCTACGAGCAGTACTTC. V and J are TRBV28 and TRBJ2-7; no clear D. Trimming took off 4 bases at V and 0 bases at J, with 1 base between the two ends. This CDR3 comprises 11 residues. Germline V gives CDR1 MDHEN, CDR2 SYDVKM.

The chain carries TRBV19 and TRBJ1-5; 7 bases line up with TRBD1. The V segment lost 9 bases and the J segment 7 bases; nucleotides outside the gene matches: 15. CDR3 length: 15 residues. Germline CDR1 LNHDA, CDR2 SQIVND (reference sequence). CDR3: CASRVQDRLGQPQHF. The CDR3 nucleotides read TGTGCCAGCAGGGTACAGGACAGGCTTGGCCAGCCCCAGCATTTT.

The rearrangement joins TRBV10-3 to TRBJ2-2; no definite D call. This CDR3 is built from 13 residues. Per the germline V gene, CDR1 is ENHRY and CDR2 is SYGVKD. V was shortened by 11 bases and J by 0 bases, with 10 bases between the two germline ends. CDR3 sequence (DNA): TGTGCCGTTCCCATCGCGAACACCGGGGAGCTGTTTTTT. It codes for CAVPIANTGELFF.

The chain combines TRBV28 with TRBJ2-7, with 10 bases identical to TRBD2. CDR1 MDHEN and CDR2 SYDVKM come from the germline V gene. The length of the CDR3 is 14 residues. V dropped 5 bases and J dropped 2; count of bases not matched to a gene: 3. DNA for the CDR3: TGTGCCAGCAGTCCCCTAGCGGGAGCCTACGAGCAGTACTTC. Encoded protein: CASSPLAGAYEQYF.

Concerning this clone itself: Mismatch with germline at one junction end may stem from a read error. The chain is built from TRBV7-3 and TRBJ2-6, with 9 nucleotides matching TRBD1. Germline lookup yields CDR1 SGHTA and CDR2 FQGTGA. This CDR3 has 18 residues. The CDR3 reads CASSLTYRGRTGANVLTF. For the CDR3, the DNA is TGTGCCAGCAGTTTAACTTACAGGGGGCGGACTGGGGCCAACGTCCTGACTTTC.

This chain joins TRBV28 and TRBJ2-7; D is perhaps TRBD1 or TRBD2 (5 bases each). CDR3 length: 17 amino acids. CDR1 and CDR2 (germline): MDHEN, SYDVKM. Trimming removed 4 bases from V and 0 bases from J, with 19 bases in between. This CDR3 is CASSYNPGQDSSYEQYF. The CDR3 bases are TGTGCCAGCAGTTATAACCCGGGGCAGGATAGCTCCTACGAGCAGTACTTC.

A remark on this clone: A read error may account for a junction end that differs from germline. This rearrangement joins TRBV5-6 to TRBJ2-3; TRBD2 matches at 11 bases. Germline-derived CDR1 and CDR2 are SGHDT and YYEEEE. The CDR3 consists of 16 residues. This CDR3 reads CACSSWTSGSTDTQYF. The CDR3 nucleotides are TGTGCCTGCAGCTCCTGGACTAGCGGGTCCACAGATACGCAGTATTTT.

J is TRBJ2-4 and V is TRBV10-3; TRBD1 agrees at 10 bases. The germline CDR1 and CDR2 sequences are ENHRY and SYGVKD. There are 17 residues in the CDR3. Trimming removed 3 bases from V and 7 bases from J; junction bases left unmatched: 12. CDR3 loop: CAISDPSGQGGLNIQYF. Here the CDR3 DNA reads TGTGCCATCAGTGACCCCTCAGGACAGGGGGGATTGAACATTCAGTACTTC.

The chain employs TRBV28 and TRBJ2-6, with 7 bases that match TRBD2. CDR1 MDHEN and CDR2 SYDVKM come from the germline V gene. V lost 6 bases and J lost 0; bases outside the gene matches: 11. The CDR3 totals 18 residues. Here the CDR3 reads CASSPGGLGVSGANVLTF. CDR3 in DNA: TGTGCCAGCAGCCCGGGGGGTCTCGGGGTCTCTGGGGCCAACGTCCTGACTTTC.

This clone appeared a single time. CDR3 sequence (DNA): TGTGCCAGCAGCTTAGGCCAGAGTGGTAATGAAAAACTGTTTTTT. Amino acids: CASSLGQSGNEKLFF. This rearrangement joins TRBV11-2 to TRBJ1-4; D gene ambiguous. The germline V gene has CDR1 SGHAT and CDR2 FQNNGV. V lost 1 base to trimming and J lost 4 bases, with 10 bases between them. The CDR3 is 15 residues long.

This clone was recorded only once. The CDR3 reads CASGRGQYSGNTIYF. DNA of the CDR3: TGTGCCAGCGGACGGGGACAGTACTCTGGAAACACCATATATTTT. The V gene is TRBV5-8, the J gene TRBJ1-3, with TRBD1 matching 7 bases. The CDR3 sequence is 15 residues long. V dropped 7 bases and J dropped 0; count of bases not matched to a gene: 7. Per the germline V gene, CDR1 is SGHTS and CDR2 is YDEGEE.

The chain employs TRBV29-1 and TRBJ2-1, with D possibly TRBD2 on 6 matching bases. The V end lost 8 bases, the J end lost 5 bases, and 22 bases lay between the germline ends. This CDR3 contains 15 residues. Germline values: CDR1 SQVTM, CDR2 ANQGSEA. The CDR3 DNA reads as TGCAGCACCCCCGGAGGGTCTGGATGGGACAATGAGCAGTTCTTC. It yields the protein CSTPGGSGWDNEQFF.

Here the CDR3 DNA reads TGTGCCAGCAGGTCCAGGGACGAGCAGTTCTTC. Amino acid sequence: CASRSRDEQFF. The chain has TRBV12-3 or TRBV12-4 and TRBJ2-1; possibly TRBD1 or TRBD2 for D (5 bases each). The CDR3 spans 11 residues. V shed 6 bases and J shed 10 bases, with 10 bases lying between them.

DNA of the CDR3: TGTGCCACCAGTGATTCCGGACAGGGGCAAGAGACCCAGTACTTC. This encodes CATSDSGQGQETQYF. The gene calls are TRBV24-1 and TRBJ2-5; 9 bases match TRBD1. The J segment lost 2 bases and the V segment lost 2 bases, leaving 2 bases of the junction unmatched. Germline V gives CDR1 KGHDR, CDR2 SFDVKD. This CDR3 has 15 residues.

This clone appeared a single time. This chain uses TRBV6-5 with TRBJ2-5; D uncertain. Germline CDR1 is MNHEY and CDR2 is SVGAGI. The CDR3 is 13 amino acids. Between the trimmed V and J ends, which lost 2 bases and 5 bases, there was a span of 9 bases. The CDR3 spells CASSYRVAETQYF. In DNA, the CDR3 is TGTGCCAGCAGTTACAGGGTCGCCGAGACCCAGTACTTC.

The gene calls are TRBV11-1 and TRBJ2-7, with a tentative D call TRBD2 (5 bases). CDR3 length: 15 amino acids. Trimming shortened V by 3 bases and J by 3 bases, and 15 bases separated the two germline ends. In germline, CDR1 is SGHAT, CDR2 FQDESV (reference sequence). The CDR3 loop is CASSFLSSGSYEQYF. The CDR3 nucleotides are TGTGCCAGCAGCTTTTTGAGTTCGGGGAGCTACGAGCAGTACTTC.

Only a few counts were recorded for this clone. The rearrangement joins TRBV5-6 to TRBJ1-1; D is ambiguous. Germline V lookup: CDR1 SGHDT, CDR2 YYEEEE. Trimming took 0 bases from V and 6 from J, leaving 15 bases between them. This CDR3 region has 15 residues. CDR3 in amino acids: CASSLGPTDAAEAFF. CDR3 DNA: TGTGCCAGCAGCTTGGGACCGACTGATGCGGCTGAAGCTTTCTTT.

The chain links TRBV15 to TRBJ2-7; 7 nucleotides match TRBD1. Germline CDR1 is LNHNV and CDR2 is YYDKDF (reference sequence). V lost 7 bases and J lost 6; bases outside the gene matches: 12. The CDR3 sequence is 14 residues long. Here the CDR3 reads CATKADRTIREQYF. The CDR3 bases are TGTGCCACCAAGGCGGACAGGACCATCCGCGAGCAGTACTTC.

The chain joins TRBV5-1 to TRBJ1-5; D is possibly TRBD1 (5 bases). The germline gives CDR1 SGHRS, CDR2 YFSETQ. V was pared by 4 bases and J by 0 bases, with 8 bases between. The CDR3 is 14 amino acids. CDR3 in amino acids: CASSPGVSNQPQHF. In DNA, the CDR3 is TGCGCCAGCAGCCCGGGGGTTAGCAATCAGCCCCAGCATTTT.

As regards this clone: One end of the junction does not line up with germline, which may come from a read error. The chain couples TRBV7-7 to TRBJ2-5; D is unclear. This CDR3 is 15 amino acids long. Germline lookup yields CDR1 SSHAT and CDR2 FNYEAQ (reference sequence). The chain's CDR3 is CASSLGTTTKETQYF. In DNA, the CDR3 is TGTGCTAGCAGCCTAGGTACAACTACTAAAGAGACCCAGTACTTC.

The J gene is TRBJ2-5, the V gene TRBV13; TRBD1 matches at 7 bases. The CDR3 sequence is 15 residues long. V trimming: 5 bases; J trimming: 1 base; junction bases outside the gene matches: 7. CDR1 PRHDT and CDR2 FYEKMQ come from the germline V gene (reference sequence). The CDR3 sequence is CASSKGARVQETQYF. The DNA of the CDR3 is TGTGCCAGCAGCAAGGGGGCCCGGGTCCAAGAGACCCAGTACTTC.